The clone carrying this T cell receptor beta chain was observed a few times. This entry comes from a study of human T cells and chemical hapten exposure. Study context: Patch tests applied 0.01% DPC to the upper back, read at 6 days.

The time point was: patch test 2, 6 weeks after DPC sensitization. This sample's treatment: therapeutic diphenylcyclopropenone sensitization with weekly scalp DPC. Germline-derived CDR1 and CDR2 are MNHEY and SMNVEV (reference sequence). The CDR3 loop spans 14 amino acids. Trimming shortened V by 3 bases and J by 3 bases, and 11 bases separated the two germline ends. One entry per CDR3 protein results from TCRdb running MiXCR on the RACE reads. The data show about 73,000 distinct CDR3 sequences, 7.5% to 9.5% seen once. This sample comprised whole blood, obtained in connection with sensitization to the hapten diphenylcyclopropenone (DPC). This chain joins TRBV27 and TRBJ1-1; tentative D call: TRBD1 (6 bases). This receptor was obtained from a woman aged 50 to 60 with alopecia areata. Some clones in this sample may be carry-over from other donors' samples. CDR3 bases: TGTGCCAGCAGTTTTCAGGGGACGGACACTGAAGCTTTCTTT. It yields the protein CASSFQGTDTEAFF.